The next 11 T cell receptor beta chains were all read from a single sample in a study of cytomegalovirus exposure and HLA in healthy donors. The data were produced by immunoSEQ multiplex PCR, yet TCRdb's version contains in-frame clones alone and is incomplete. The profile shows roughly 150,000 clones, roughly 91% of them singletons. The sample comprised PBMCs. The source is a woman aged 18-29 years in good health and CMV-seropositive.

The chain uses TRBV2 and TRBJ2-6; 7 bases align to TRBD1. V dropped 10 bases and J dropped 0; count of bases not matched to a gene: 9. CDR1 is SNHLY and CDR2 is FYNNEI in the germline V gene. The CDR3 totals 16 residues. The CDR3 spells CAITGTASSGANVLTF. The DNA for the CDR3 is TGTGCCATCACCGGGACAGCAAGCTCTGGGGCCAACGTCCTGACTTTC. The variable domain in full, completed from reference TRBV2 and TRBJ2-6, reads EPEVTQTPSHQVTQMGQEVILRCVPISNHLYFYWYRQILGQKVEFLVSFYNNEISEKSEIFDDQFSVERPDGSNFTLKIRSTKLEDSAMYFCAITGTASSGANVLTFGAGSRLTVL.

CDR3 in DNA: TGTGCCAGCAGTGAACGGCAGGGTGGGCAGCAGCCCCAGCATTTT. Amino acids: CASSERQGGQQPQHF. The chain recombines TRBV6-1 with TRBJ1-5, with D perhaps TRBD1 (5 bases). Germline-derived CDR1 and CDR2 are MNHNS and SASEGT. This CDR3 is built from 15 residues. The ends were cut back, 2 bases at V and 7 bases at J, with 15 bases in the middle.

This rearrangement joins TRBV5-6 to TRBJ1-2; TRBD1 is a possible D gene (6 bases). From germline, CDR1 is SGHDT and CDR2 YYEEEE. This CDR3 is built from 11 residues. V was clipped by 8 bases and J by 2 bases, with 7 bases between them. CDR3 in amino acids: CASTGNYGYTF. The CDR3 DNA follows: TGTGCCAGTACAGGGAACTATGGCTACACCTTC.

The chain employs TRBV5-8 and TRBJ1-2; weak D call: TRBD1 (5 bases). CDR3 size: 14 residues. Germline lookup yields CDR1 SGHTS and CDR2 YDEGEE. V was cut by 2 bases and J by 7 bases, with 15 bases left in between. CDR3 nucleotides: TGTGCCAGCAGCTTTGGAGGGACGTCGCCTGGCTACACCTTC. This gives the protein CASSFGGTSPGYTF.

This sequence joins TRBV19 and TRBJ1-5; D uncertain. The CDR3 consists of 15 residues. Trimming cost V 6 bases and J 6 bases, with 18 bases left between them. CDR1 is LNHDA and CDR2 is SQIVND in the germline V gene (reference sequence). CDR3 nucleotides: TGTGCCAGTAGGGGAGACACCTTGGGAGGTCAGCCCCAGCATTTT. This codes for CASRGDTLGGQPQHF.

This clone has only one observation. J is TRBJ1-5 and V is TRBV10-3; 7 bases are a match to TRBD1. CDR1 ENHRY and CDR2 SYGVKD come from the germline V gene. With 6 bases clipped from V and 3 bases from J, the junction kept 8 bases outside the gene matches. The CDR3 is 15 amino acids. CDR3 in amino acids: CAISLGTGVNQPQHF. DNA of the CDR3: TGTGCCATCAGCTTGGGAACAGGGGTCAATCAGCCCCAGCATTTT.

The chain uses TRBV6-1 and TRBJ2-1; 9 bases match TRBD2. J gave up 10 bases and V 0 bases, and 1 base lay outside the gene matches. CDR3 length: 13 residues. Germline-derived CDR1 and CDR2 are MNHNS and SASEGT. The CDR3 bases are TGTGCCAGCAGTGAAGCGCGGGGGGGGGAGCAGTTCTTC. Amino acids: CASSEARGGEQFF.

In this sample, this clone turned up a few times. A read error may account for a junction end that differs from germline. The genes are TRBV5-8 and TRBJ1-4, with no clear D. The CDR3 runs to 8 residues. CDR1 and CDR2 (germline): SGHTS, YDEGEE. CDR3 DNA: TGTGCCAGCAGCTTAGCGGTTTTT. Amino acid sequence: CASSLAVF.

This chain links TRBV4-1 with TRBJ1-5; 7 bases match TRBD1. The CDR3 runs to 15 residues. With 4 bases clipped from V and 2 bases from J, the junction kept 5 bases outside the gene matches. Germline V lookup: CDR1 MGHRA, CDR2 YSYEKL. The DNA of the CDR3 is TGCGCCAGCAGCCCGGGACAGACGGGCAATCAGCCCCAGCATTTT. It is translated as CASSPGQTGNQPQHF.

The V call is TRBV5-1, the J call TRBJ2-7; D perhaps matches TRBD1 (6 bases). The germline V gene has CDR1 SGHRS and CDR2 YFSETQ. Trimming shortened V by 0 bases and J by 5 bases, and 12 bases separated the two germline ends. The CDR3 consists of 14 residues. The CDR3 is CASSLGQEVHEQYF. The CDR3 bases are TGCGCCAGCAGCTTGGGACAGGAGGTCCACGAGCAGTACTTC. The full variable domain, with the rest looked up from reference TRBV5-1 and TRBJ2-7, is KAGVTQTPRYLIKTRGQQVTLSCSPISGHRSVSWYQQTPGQGLQFLFEYFSETQRNKGNFPGRFSGRQFSNSRSEMNVSTLELGDSALYLCASSLGQEVHEQYFGPGTRLTVT.

The chain uses TRBV9 and TRBJ2-1; a weak D match, TRBD1 (6 bases). CDR1 and CDR2 from the germline V gene are SGDLS and YYNGEE. Deletions cut 6 bases from V and 3 bases from J, with 16 bases between. The CDR3 extends over 15 amino acids. CDR3: CASTSGVGLYNEQFF. The CDR3 DNA reads as TGTGCCAGCACGTCAGGGGTGGGGCTCTACAATGAGCAGTTCTTC. Looking up the rest from reference TRBV9 and TRBJ2-1 gives the full variable domain: DSGVTQTPKHLITATGQRVTLRCSPRSGDLSVYWYQQSLDQGLQFLIQYYNGEERAKGNILERFSAQQFPDLHSELNLSSLELGDSALYFCASTSGVGLYNEQFFGPGTRLTVL.